This passage covers 26 T cell receptor beta chains from one sample sequenced in a study of sequential checkpoint blockade in melanoma. Data came from immunoSEQ multiplex PCR; TCRdb stores just in-frame clones and leaves some out. The table shows under 20,000 clones, with 80% occurring only once. Treatment described: randomized to nivolumab then ipilimumab (arm A) or the reverse (arm B). The sequenced sample was CD8+ T cells sorted from blood (inferred from file names), obtained from a patient given nivolumab and ipilimumab in sequence. These receptors were collected from a human donor with melanoma.

This chain uses TRBV5-1 with TRBJ2-7, with TRBD2 matching over 8 bases. CDR1 SGHRS and CDR2 YFSETQ come from the germline V gene. The CDR3 extends over 15 amino acids. V shed 0 bases and J 3 bases; nucleotides not matched to a gene: 5. DNA of the CDR3: TGCGCCAGCAGCTTGGTTCCGGGGGGGTACTACGAGCAGTACTTC. Translated: CASSLVPGGYYEQYF.

This chain links TRBV11-1 with TRBJ2-7, with 7 bases that match TRBD2. The CDR3 contains 14 residues. Germline values: CDR1 SGHAT, CDR2 FQDESV (reference sequence). The ends lost 5 bases at V and 4 bases at J; junction bases unmatched: 8. The CDR3 DNA reads as TGTGCCAGCAGCCCCTCCGCGGGAGCTTACGAGCAGTACTTC. Protein sequence: CASSPSAGAYEQYF. Full variable domain (rest looked up from reference TRBV11-1 and TRBJ2-7): EAEVAQSPRYKITEKSQAVAFWCDPISGHATLYWYRQILGQGPELLVQFQDESVVDDSQLPKDRFSAERLKGVDSTLKIQPAELGDSAMYLCASSPSAGAYEQYFGPGTRLTVT.

The chain links TRBV27 to TRBJ2-7; 8 bases are shared with TRBD1. The J segment lost 2 bases and the V segment lost 5 bases, leaving 17 bases of the junction unmatched. The germline V gene has CDR1 MNHEY and CDR2 SMNVEV (reference sequence). This CDR3 is built from 18 residues. The CDR3 is CASSPHQSRTGLAYEQYF. The DNA for the CDR3 is TGTGCCAGCAGTCCCCACCAATCCCGGACAGGGTTAGCCTACGAGCAGTACTTC.

The V and J genes are TRBV7-9 and TRBJ1-4; maybe TRBD1 (5 bases). The CDR3 is made up of 15 amino acids. The germline CDR1 and CDR2 sequences are SEHNR and FQNEAQ (reference sequence). V lost 5 bases, J lost 8 bases, and 18 bases lay in between. CDR3 sequence reads: CASSTGDEPGEKLFF. In nucleotides, the CDR3 is TGTGCCAGCAGCACGGGGGACGAACCCGGGGAAAAACTGTTTTTT.

DNA for the CDR3: TGTGCCAGCAGCGCCGGGACATCAACTAATGAAAAACTGTTTTTT. Translating it yields CASSAGTSTNEKLFF. The chain joins TRBV9 to TRBJ1-4; TRBD1 might be the D (6 bases). CDR3 length: 15 amino acids. The germline gives CDR1 SGDLS, CDR2 YYNGEE. Trimming left V 3 bases short and J 0 bases short, with 9 bases between.

In DNA, the CDR3 is TGCAGCGTTGGGGGAGGGGGGGCTGTGAACTATGGCTACACCTTC. This encodes CSVGGGGAVNYGYTF. The V and J genes are TRBV29-1 and TRBJ1-2; maybe TRBD1 (6 bases). The length of the CDR3 is 15 residues. Trimming removed 4 bases at V and 2 bases at J, with 17 bases between. Per germline, CDR1 SQVTM and CDR2 ANQGSEA.

The chain links TRBV5-1 to TRBJ2-7; TRBD1 aligns across 9 bases. V lost 5 bases to trimming and J lost 4 bases; unmatched junction nucleotides: 7. The CDR3 loop spans 14 amino acids. The germline V gene has CDR1 SGHRS and CDR2 YFSETQ. The CDR3 nucleotides are TGCGCCAGCAGAGGGACAGGGTGGCCTTACGAGCAGTACTTC. This codes for CASRGTGWPYEQYF.

This clone was detected only once. The chain uses TRBV19 and TRBJ1-2, with 7 bases matching TRBD1. Trimming removed 5 bases from V and 2 bases from J; junction bases left unmatched: 2. The CDR3 spans 13 residues. The germline V gene has CDR1 LNHDA and CDR2 SQIVND (reference sequence). The chain's CDR3 is CASSPTGNYGYTF. The CDR3, as DNA: TGTGCCAGTAGTCCGACAGGGAACTATGGCTACACCTTC. The variable domain in full, completed from reference TRBV19 and TRBJ1-2, reads DGGITQSPKYLFRKEGQNVTLSCEQNLNHDAMYWYRQDPGQGLRLIYYSQIVNDFQKGDIAEGYSVSREKKESFPLTVTSAQKNPTAFYLCASSPTGNYGYTFGSGTRLTVV.

J is TRBJ1-5 and V is TRBV5-8; 11 bases fit TRBD1. The germline gives CDR1 SGHTS, CDR2 YDEGEE. Trimming removed 4 bases from V and 6 bases from J; junction bases left unmatched: 6. This CDR3 spans 15 amino acids. CDR3 amino acids: CASSPRDRGGQPQHF. Written as DNA, the CDR3 is TGTGCCAGCAGCCCACGGGACAGGGGGGGTCAGCCCCAGCATTTT.

This chain connects TRBV30 to TRBJ1-1, with D possibly matching TRBD1 (6 bases). The CDR3 extends over 13 amino acids. Looked up from germline, CDR1 is GTSNPN and CDR2 is SVGIG (reference sequence). Deletions cut 2 bases from V and 2 bases from J, with 9 bases between. The CDR3 loop reads CAWSPGTNTEAFF. The CDR3 DNA sequence: TGTGCCTGGAGTCCAGGGACAAACACTGAAGCTTTCTTT.

This clone was recorded only once. This chain uses TRBV7-6 with TRBJ1-2, with a possible D match to TRBD1 (6 bases). This CDR3 contains 14 residues. Germline V CDR1 and CDR2: SGHVS, FNYEAQ. Trimming cost V 5 bases and J 2 bases, with 12 bases left between them. The CDR3 DNA follows: TGTGCCAGCAGCGGAGGACAGCTAAACTATGGCTACACCTTC. Its protein is CASSGGQLNYGYTF. Full variable domain (rest looked up from reference TRBV7-6 and TRBJ1-2): GAGVSQSPRYKVTKRGQDVALRCDPISGHVSLYWYRQALGQGPEFLTYFNYEAQQDKSGLPNDRFSAERPEGSISTLTIQRTEQRDSAMYRCASSGGQLNYGYTFGSGTRLTVV.

The V gene is TRBV29-1, the J gene TRBJ1-2; D gene ambiguous. V was clipped by 5 bases and J by 3 bases, with 7 bases between them. CDR1 is SQVTM and CDR2 is ANQGSEA in the germline V gene. The CDR3 loop spans 11 amino acids. CDR3 sequence: CSVRQDYGYTF. DNA of the CDR3: TGCAGCGTTCGGCAGGACTATGGCTACACCTTC.

This sequence joins TRBV5-4 and TRBJ2-1, with 12 bases lining up with TRBD2. Germline assignment: CDR1 SGHNT and CDR2 YYREEE (reference sequence). The CDR3 covers 15 residues. J was trimmed by 8 bases and V by 1 base; bases with no gene match: 4. The CDR3: CASSLRASGGDEQFF. The CDR3 nucleotides read TGTGCCAGCAGCTTGCGCGCTAGCGGGGGGGATGAGCAGTTCTTC.

The chain carries TRBV5-1 and TRBJ2-7; no clear D. Germline lookup yields CDR1 SGHRS and CDR2 YFSETQ. The CDR3 has 12 amino acids. The V end was cut by 2 bases, the J end by 3 bases, with 6 bases between. The CDR3 region is CASSFPGYEQYF. The CDR3 nucleotides read TGCGCCAGCAGCTTCCCAGGCTACGAGCAGTACTTC.

The chain couples TRBV15 to TRBJ1-5; D is undetermined. The CDR3 length is 12 residues. V was trimmed by 5 bases and J by 5 bases, leaving 7 bases between them. The germline gives CDR1 LNHNV, CDR2 YYDKDF (reference sequence). The DNA for the CDR3 is TGTGCCACCAGCGCCGGAGATCAGCCCCAGCATTTT. This sequence encodes CATSAGDQPQHF. The full variable domain, its missing parts supplied by reference TRBV15 and TRBJ1-5, is DAMVIQNPRYQVTQFGKPVTLSCSQTLNHNVMYWYQQKSSQAPKLLFHYYDKDFNNEADTPDNFQSRRPNTSFCFLDIRSPGLGDTAMYLCATSAGDQPQHFGDGTRLSIL.

V and J are TRBV10-3 and TRBJ1-5; D is perhaps TRBD1 (5 bases). The CDR3 runs to 15 residues. Germline V lookup: CDR1 ENHRY, CDR2 SYGVKD. The V end lost 0 bases, the J end lost 4 bases, and 10 bases lay between the germline ends. The CDR3 loop reads CAISESVAGNQPQHF. In DNA form, the CDR3 reads TGTGCCATCAGTGAGTCGGTCGCAGGGAATCAGCCCCAGCATTTT.

This sequence joins TRBV19 and TRBJ2-7, with 7 bases that match TRBD2. The trim removed 5 bases at V and 4 bases at J, leaving 5 bases unmatched. This CDR3 contains 13 residues. From germline, CDR1 is LNHDA and CDR2 SQIVND (reference sequence). The CDR3 coding sequence is TGTGCCAGTAGTTACGGGGGGAGTTACGAGCAGTACTTC. This gives the protein CASSYGGSYEQYF.

The gene calls are TRBV5-1 and TRBJ2-7, with 8 bases matching TRBD1. The V gene end was trimmed by 4 bases and the J gene end by 2 bases; junction bases not matched to a gene: 5. CDR3 length equals 14 residues. Germline V gene lookup returns CDR1 SGHRS and CDR2 YFSETQ. This CDR3 reads CASSPGQDPYEQYF. The CDR3 DNA follows: TGCGCCAGCAGCCCGGGACAGGACCCCTACGAGCAGTACTTC. Complete variable domain (other parts from reference TRBV5-1 and TRBJ2-7): KAGVTQTPRYLIKTRGQQVTLSCSPISGHRSVSWYQQTPGQGLQFLFEYFSETQRNKGNFPGRFSGRQFSNSRSEMNVSTLELGDSALYLCASSPGQDPYEQYFGPGTRLTVT.

The CDR3: CASSMGTNYEQYF. The CDR3 DNA follows: TGTGCCAGCAGTATGGGGACAAACTACGAGCAGTACTTC. The chain links TRBV6-5 to TRBJ2-7; tentatively, D is TRBD1 (6 bases). The CDR3 extends over 13 amino acids. From germline, CDR1 is MNHEY and CDR2 SVGAGI. The ends were cut back, 5 bases at V and 3 bases at J, with 11 bases in the middle.

This sequence joins TRBV7-2 and TRBJ2-7; TRBD2 matches 16 bases. The CDR3 is made up of 16 amino acids. CDR1 and CDR2 from the germline V gene are SGHTA and FQGNSA. The V and J ends lost 5 bases and 7 bases, in that order; junction bases with no gene match: 8. The CDR3 nucleotides read TGTGCCAGCAGCCTAGGGACTAGCGGGGGGGCGGGTGAGCAGTACTTC. It is translated as CASSLGTSGGAGEQYF.

CDR3 residues: CASSSEGLGNTEAFF. DNA for the CDR3: TGTGCCAGCAGCTCGGAGGGGTTGGGGAACACTGAAGCTTTCTTT. The chain employs TRBV7-6 and TRBJ1-1; weak D call: TRBD1 (5 bases). The CDR3 extends over 15 amino acids. Trimming removed 4 bases at V and 1 base at J, with 13 bases between. Germline CDR1 reads SGHVS; CDR2 reads FNYEAQ. Supplemented by reference TRBV7-6 and TRBJ1-1, the full variable domain reads GAGVSQSPRYKVTKRGQDVALRCDPISGHVSLYWYRQALGQGPEFLTYFNYEAQQDKSGLPNDRFSAERPEGSISTLTIQRTEQRDSAMYRCASSSEGLGNTEAFFGQGTRLTVV.

V is TRBV27 and J is TRBJ1-2, with 7 positions matching TRBD1. V shed 5 bases, J shed 2 bases, and the junction held 5 bases outside the gene matches. The CDR3 has 14 residues. Germline V gives CDR1 MNHEY, CDR2 SMNVEV (reference sequence). CDR3 in amino acids: CASSLGTANYGYTF. CDR3 DNA: TGTGCCAGCAGTCTCGGGACAGCCAACTATGGCTACACCTTC.

This clone has just one count. The chain recombines TRBV9 with TRBJ2-7; 14 positions match TRBD2. V lost 3 bases, J lost 5 bases, and 1 base stayed unmatched. Germline V gene sequence: CDR1 SGDLS, CDR2 YYNGEE. This CDR3 has 14 amino acids. This CDR3 is CASSAGLAGDEQYF. CDR3 bases: TGTGCCAGCAGCGCGGGACTAGCGGGAGACGAGCAGTACTTC. The whole variable domain, remainder taken from reference TRBV9 and TRBJ2-7, is DSGVTQTPKHLITATGQRVTLRCSPRSGDLSVYWYQQSLDQGLQFLIQYYNGEERAKGNILERFSAQQFPDLHSELNLSSLELGDSALYFCASSAGLAGDEQYFGPGTRLTVT.

V is TRBV4-3 and J is TRBJ2-7, with D possibly TRBD2 on 5 matching bases. V was cut by 0 bases and J by 4 bases, with 7 bases left in between. From germline, CDR1 is LGHNA and CDR2 YSLEER. CDR3 length: 13 amino acids. The CDR3 nucleotides are TGCGCCAGCAGCCAAGATCGGGGTTACGAGCAGTACTTC. Translating it yields CASSQDRGYEQYF.

This clone was seen a few times. The CDR3 reads CASSEDEGGNSPLHF. Written as DNA, the CDR3 is TGTGCCAGCAGTGAAGATGAGGGTGGTAATTCACCCCTCCACTTT. V gene TRBV6-1 combines with J gene TRBJ1-6; no clear D. This CDR3 comprises 15 residues. The V and J ends lost 1 base and 6 bases respectively, with 10 bases between them. Germline lookup yields CDR1 MNHNS and CDR2 SASEGT.

The V gene is TRBV7-9, the J gene TRBJ1-5, with D unclear. Germline assignment: CDR1 SEHNR and CDR2 FQNEAQ (reference sequence). The V and J ends lost 3 bases and 3 bases respectively, with 3 bases between them. The CDR3 is 12 amino acids. Here the CDR3 reads CASSFYNQPQHF. CDR3 DNA sequence: TGTGCCAGCAGCTTCTACAATCAGCCCCAGCATTTT.